One and the same sample provided the 18 T cell receptor beta chains below, sequenced in a study of tissue T cells after allogeneic stem cell transplantation. Time point denoted: mouse harvest day 7 after allogeneic transplant. Mouse grafts combined 10^7 T-cell-depleted bone marrow cells with 10^6 splenic CD5+ T cells. The assay was immunoSEQ multiplex PCR, and TCRdb's table has in-frame clones only and misses some. The top ten hold approximately 7% of the sample, which has under 6,000 clones, roughly half seen once. Sample: gut tissue. These receptors all come from a female BALB/c mouse given C57BL/6 T cells with graft-versus-host disease after an allogeneic hematopoietic cell transplant.

This clone was seen a handful of times. The germline and genes are mouse ones. The read terminates 1 residue ahead of where the CDR3 ends, so the germline J gene completes it. The V call is TRBV26, the J call TRBJ2-7, with 7 bases lining up with TRBD1. This CDR3 region has 15 residues. Trimming took 0 bases from V and 2 from J; bases not matched to a gene: 4. In germline, CDR1 is KGHPV, CDR2 FQNQEV (reference sequence). The sequenced part of the CDR3 DNA is TGTGCCAGCAGTCTGTCGAGGGACAGAACCTATGAACAGTAC. It is translated as CASSLSRDRTYEQY. The full-length CDR3 reads as CASSLSRDRTYEQYF. Combining the CDR3 with reference TRBV26 and TRBJ2-7 gives the whole variable domain NSKVIQTPRYLVKGQGQKAKMRCIPEKGHPVVFWYQQNKNNEFKFLINFQNQEVLQQIDMTEKRFSAECPSNSPCSLEIQSSEAGDSALYLCASSLSRDRTYEQYFGPGTRLTVL.

Details on this clone: Germline and genes: mouse. Read data end 1 residue before the CDR3 end; the end is taken from the germline J gene. V is TRBV12-2 and J is TRBJ2-5, with D unclear. Trimming took off 0 bases at V and 4 bases at J, with 4 bases between the two ends. The CDR3 sequence is 12 residues long. Germline V gives CDR1 SGHLS, CDR2 HYDKME. The CDR3 sequence is CASSLTEDTQYF. CDR3 DNA (partial): TGTGCCAGCTCTCTCACAGAAGACACCCAGTAC.

Notes on this clone: Gene names refer to mouse genes. The CDR3 goes on 1 residue after the read ends, and that part is filled in from the germline J gene. This sequence joins TRBV13-1 and TRBJ2-1; TRBD2 aligns across 8 bases. Trimming cost V 3 bases and J 5 bases; bases outside gene matches: 7. The germline V gene encodes CDR1 NSHNY and CDR2 SYGAGN. The CDR3 spans 15 residues. This CDR3 is CASSGLGGRDAEQFF. CDR3 bases read: TGTGCCAGCAGTGGTCTGGGGGGAAGGGATGCTGAGCAGTTC.

Details on this clone: The germline and genes are mouse ones. The read stops 1 residue short of the end of the CDR3; the missing end is completed from the germline J gene. The chain couples TRBV26 to TRBJ2-3; D call uncertain. CDR1 is KGHPV, CDR2 FQNQEV, per germline (reference sequence). The CDR3 sequence is 15 residues long. The V and J ends lost 2 bases and 0 bases respectively, with 9 bases between them. CDR3 DNA, as far as it was read: TGTGCCAGCAGTCTGGGGCTGGCTAGTGCAGAAACGCTGTAT. Its translation: CASSLGLASAETLY. The complete CDR3 protein is CASSLGLASAETLYF. Combining the CDR3 with reference TRBV26 and TRBJ2-3 gives the whole variable domain NSKVIQTPRYLVKGQGQKAKMRCIPEKGHPVVFWYQQNKNNEFKFLINFQNQEVLQQIDMTEKRFSAECPSNSPCSLEIQSSEAGDSALYLCASSLGLASAETLYFGSGTRLTVL.

Concerning this clone: Gene labels here are mouse ones. Read data end 1 residue before the CDR3 end; the end is taken from the germline J gene. The rearrangement links TRBV15 to TRBJ2-4; 8 nucleotides agree with TRBD2. Trimming at V came to 6 bases and at J to 2 bases, leaving 7 bases not matched to a gene. This CDR3 comprises 15 residues. The germline CDR1 and CDR2 sequences are SGHND and FRSKSL. The CDR3: CASRWGGRDQNTLYF. The sequenced part of the CDR3 DNA is TGTGCCAGCAGGTGGGGGGGGCGCGATCAAAACACCTTGTAC.

The sample holds one count of this clone. Gene names denote mouse genes. The CDR3 end falls 1 residue outside the read, so it is completed with the germline J gene. This chain uses TRBV31 with TRBJ2-5, with a tentative D call TRBD1 (5 bases). CDR1 is GKSSPN and CDR2 is SITVG in the germline V gene. CDR3 size: 13 residues. Trimming removed 1 base at V and 4 bases at J, with 9 bases between. The part of the CDR3 DNA that was read is TGTGCCTGGAGTCGGACATACAAAGACACCCAGTAC. Translated, it gives CAWSRTYKDTQY. The entire CDR3 protein is CAWSRTYKDTQYF.

Comment on this clone: Gene names are the mouse ones. Read data end 1 residue before the CDR3 end; the end is taken from the germline J gene. J is TRBJ1-2 and V is TRBV16; 7 bases match TRBD1. The CDR3 runs 13 residues. V trimming: 4 bases; J trimming: 2 bases; junction bases outside the gene matches: 1. Germline V gives CDR1 SGHSA, CDR2 FRNQAP. The sequenced part of the CDR3 DNA is TGTGCAAGCAGCTCGGGACAGAACTCCGACTACACC. Its protein is CASSSGQNSDYT. The entire CDR3 reads CASSSGQNSDYTF.

Comments on this clone: A far bigger clonotype differs at one base, so this is likely a read error. Gene labels here are mouse ones. The read comes to an end 1 residue before the CDR3 does, leaving the germline J gene to fill in the end. This chain links TRBV13-3 with TRBJ2-1; D unresolved. The germline V gene has CDR1 NNHDY and CDR2 SYVADS. CDR3 size: 14 residues. The V end lost 3 bases, the J end lost 6 bases, and 13 bases lay between the germline ends. CDR3: CASSGARTVAEQFF. The sequenced CDR3 bases are TGTGCCAGCAGTGGTGCAAGGACGGTTGCTGAGCAGTTC.

Worth noting for this clone: Gene labels here are mouse ones. The read stops 1 residue short of the end of the CDR3; the missing end is completed from the germline J gene. The rearrangement joins TRBV19 to TRBJ1-1, with 10 positions matching TRBD1. The CDR3 runs to 15 residues. CDR1 and CDR2 (germline): FNHDT, SITEND (reference sequence). V shed 0 bases and J 4 bases; nucleotides not matched to a gene: 3. The CDR3 loop reads CASSIAGTGATEVFF. Partial CDR3 DNA: TGTGCCAGCAGTATAGCAGGGACAGGGGCCACAGAAGTCTTC.

This clone was seen a few times. Any gene name here is a mouse gene name. The CDR3 end lies 1 residue beyond the end of the read and is filled in from the germline J gene. The rearrangement joins TRBV19 to TRBJ2-7; no clear D gene. The V end lost 1 base, the J end lost 0 bases, and 8 bases lay between the germline ends. The germline V gene has CDR1 FNHDT and CDR2 SITEND (reference sequence). The CDR3 covers 14 residues. The CDR3 loop reads CASSITESSYEQYF. The sequenced CDR3 bases are TGTGCCAGCAGTATAACAGAAAGCTCCTATGAACAGTAC. The variable domain in full, with the rest retrieved from reference TRBV19 and TRBJ2-7, is GGIITQTPKFLIGQEGQKLTLKCQQNFNHDTMYWYRQDSGKGLRLIYYSITENDLQKGDLSEGYDASREKKSSFSLTVTSAQKNEMAVFLCASSITESSYEQYFGPGTRLTVL.

This clone has just a few counts. Mouse gene names apply. Read coverage stops 1 residue before the CDR3 terminus; the germline J gene supplies the remainder. The J gene is TRBJ2-4, the V gene TRBV26; a possible D gene is TRBD1 (6 bases). The CDR3 spans 13 residues. V lost 4 bases and J lost 6, with 11 bases in between. CDR1 and CDR2 from the germline V gene are KGHPV and FQNQEV (reference sequence). The CDR3 sequence is CASSPRRGNTLYF. The CDR3 DNA, read in part, is TGTGCCAGCAGTCCCCGGAGGGGGAACACCTTGTAC.

To note about this clone: Gene names refer to mouse genes. Partial CDR3 DNA: TGCTCCAGCATCCTGGGTAGTCAAAACACCTTGTAC. Amino acid sequence: CSSILGSQNTLY. The CDR3 in its entirety is CSSILGSQNTLYF. This chain links TRBV23 with TRBJ2-4; the table calls TRBD2, which could not be checked here. Coverage ceases 1 residue before the CDR3 finishes, and the germline J gene fills in the end. Germline V gene data show CDR1 as KGHTA and CDR2 as FQNQQP. This CDR3 has 13 amino acids. Using reference TRBV23 and TRBJ2-4 for the parts outside the CDR3, the full variable domain is DAAVTQKPRYLIKMKGQEAEMKCIPEKGHTAVFWYQQKQSKELKFLIYFQNQQPLDQIDMVKERFSAVCPSSSLCSLGIRTCEAEDSALYLCSSILGSQNTLYFGAGTRLSVL.

In the case of this clone: The gene symbols are mouse symbols. The read ends 1 residue shy of where the CDR3 ends; the end is completed using the germline J gene. The V call is TRBV12-1, the J call TRBJ2-1; 10 bases align to TRBD2. Trimming cost V 0 bases and J 2 bases; bases outside gene matches: 3. Germline CDR1 SGHSN, CDR2 HYEKVE. The CDR3 loop spans 16 amino acids. This CDR3 reads CASSLAGGADYAEQFF. CDR3 DNA (partial): TGTGCCAGCTCTCTCGCTGGGGGGGCTGACTATGCTGAGCAGTTC. Full variable domain (missing parts from reference TRBV12-1 and TRBJ2-1): DSGVVQSPRHIIKEKGGRSVLTCIPISGHSNVVWYQQTLGKELKFLIQHYEKVERDKGFLPSRFSVQQFDDYHSEMNMSALELEDSAMYFCASSLAGGADYAEQFFGPGTRLTVL.

Remarks on this clone: Gene names and germline match the mouse. The read finishes 1 residue shy of the CDR3 end, and the germline J gene is used to complete it. The rearrangement links TRBV4 to TRBJ2-2; TRBD2 matches 9 bases. The CDR3 contains 14 residues. CDR1 and CDR2 from the germline V gene are LGHDT and YNNKQL (reference sequence). V shed 3 bases and J 6 bases; nucleotides not matched to a gene: 2. CDR3 loop: CASSYWGGPGQLYF. The part of the CDR3 DNA that was read is TGTGCCAGCAGCTACTGGGGGGGTCCCGGGCAGCTCTAC.

In this sample, this clone turned up a few times. The germline and genes are mouse ones. The CDR3 end lies 1 residue beyond the end of the read and is filled in from the germline J gene. The V call is TRBV13-1, the J call TRBJ2-7; TRBD2 matches 9 bases. Unmatched junction bases numbered 5, after V lost 1 base and J lost 0 bases. The germline gives CDR1 NSHNY, CDR2 SYGAGN. The length of the CDR3 is 16 residues. The CDR3 region is CASSDLGLGISYEQYF. The part of the CDR3 DNA that was read is TGTGCCAGCAGTGATCTTGGACTGGGGATCTCCTATGAACAGTAC.

Relative to its sample, this clone is medium-sized. The germline and genes are mouse ones. The sequence runs out 1 residue before the end of the CDR3; the remainder is reconstructed from the germline J gene. The J gene is TRBJ1-4, the V gene TRBV14; TRBD1 agrees at 7 bases. CDR3 length: 15 amino acids. The junction had 7 bases not matched to a gene; V was cut back by 5 bases and J by 3 bases. The V gene's germline CDR1 is SGHDT and CDR2 FRDEAV. CDR3 DNA (partial): TGTGCCAGCAGACCAACCGGGACAGCCAACGAAAGATTATTT. Its protein is CASRPTGTANERLF. The full CDR3 sequence reads CASRPTGTANERLFF. Full variable domain (remainder filled in from reference TRBV14 and TRBJ1-4): EAGVTQSPRYAVLQEGQAVSFWCDPISGHDTLYWYQQPRDQGPQLLVYFRDEAVIDNSQLPSDRFSAVRPKGTNSTLKIQSAKQGDTATYLCASRPTGTANERLFFGHGTKLSVL.

This clone was detected a few times. Each gene name is a mouse one. The read comes to an end 1 residue before the CDR3 does, leaving the germline J gene to fill in the end. The J gene is TRBJ2-1, the V gene TRBV26, with D possibly TRBD1 on 6 matching bases. The germline V gene has CDR1 KGHPV and CDR2 FQNQEV (reference sequence). V gave up 4 bases and J gave up 3 bases, with 7 bases separating them. The CDR3 has 13 amino acids. The CDR3 here is CASSPDSYAEQFF. The covered CDR3 bases are TGTGCCAGCAGTCCGGACAGCTATGCTGAGCAGTTC.

Points on this clone: The genes and germline here are from mouse. The observed sequence ends 1 residue before the CDR3 terminus, with the missing tail filled in from the germline J gene. The rearrangement joins TRBV15 to TRBJ1-1; weak D call: TRBD1 (5 bases). The CDR3 length is 14 residues. V lost 1 base and J 0 bases, leaving 6 bases between the germline ends. Germline V CDR1 and CDR2: SGHND, FRSKSL. The CDR3 sequence is CASSLGTTNTEVFF. The sequenced part of the CDR3 DNA is TGTGCCAGCAGTTTAGGGACAACAAACACAGAAGTCTTC.